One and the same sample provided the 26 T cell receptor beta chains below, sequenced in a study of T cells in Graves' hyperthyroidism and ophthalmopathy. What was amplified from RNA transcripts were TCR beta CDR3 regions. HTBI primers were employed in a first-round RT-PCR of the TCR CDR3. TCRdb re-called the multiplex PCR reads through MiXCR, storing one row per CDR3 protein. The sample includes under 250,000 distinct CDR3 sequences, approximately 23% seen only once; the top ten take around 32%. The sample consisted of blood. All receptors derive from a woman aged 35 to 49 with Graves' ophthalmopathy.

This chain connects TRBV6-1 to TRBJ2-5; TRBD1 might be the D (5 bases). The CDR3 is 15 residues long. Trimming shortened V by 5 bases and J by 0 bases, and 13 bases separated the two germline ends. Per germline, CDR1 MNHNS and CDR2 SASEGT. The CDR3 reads CASSKTPGNQETQYF. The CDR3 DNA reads TGTGCCAGCAGTAAGACTCCAGGGAACCAAGAGACCCAGTACTTC.

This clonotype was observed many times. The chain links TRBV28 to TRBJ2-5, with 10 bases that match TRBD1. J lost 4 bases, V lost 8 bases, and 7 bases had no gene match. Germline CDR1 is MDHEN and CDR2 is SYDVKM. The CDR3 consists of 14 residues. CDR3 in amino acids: CASGTGVNGETQYF. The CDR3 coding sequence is TGTGCCAGCGGGACAGGGGTTAATGGAGAGACCCAGTACTTC.

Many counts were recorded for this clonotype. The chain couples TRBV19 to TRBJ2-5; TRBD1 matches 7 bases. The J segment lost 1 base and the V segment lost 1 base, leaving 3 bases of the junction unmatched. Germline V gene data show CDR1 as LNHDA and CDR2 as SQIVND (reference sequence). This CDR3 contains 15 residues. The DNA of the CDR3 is TGTGCCAGTAGTATAGGGGGACAGCTCCAAGAGACCCAGTACTTC. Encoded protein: CASSIGGQLQETQYF.

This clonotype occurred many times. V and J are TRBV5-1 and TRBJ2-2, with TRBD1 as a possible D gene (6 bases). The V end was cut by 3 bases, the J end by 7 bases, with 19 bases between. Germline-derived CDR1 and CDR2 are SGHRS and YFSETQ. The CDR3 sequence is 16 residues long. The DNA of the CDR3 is TGCGCCAGCAGCTCGGGCGTCCAGGGGCAAGACGGGGAGCTGTTTTTT. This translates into CASSSGVQGQDGELFF.

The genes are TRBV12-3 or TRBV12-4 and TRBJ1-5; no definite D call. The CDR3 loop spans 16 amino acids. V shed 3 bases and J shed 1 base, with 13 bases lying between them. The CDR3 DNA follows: TGTGCCAGCAGTTTCTCCGGGAGTGGGAGCAATCAGCCCCAGCATTTT. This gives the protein CASSFSGSGSNQPQHF.

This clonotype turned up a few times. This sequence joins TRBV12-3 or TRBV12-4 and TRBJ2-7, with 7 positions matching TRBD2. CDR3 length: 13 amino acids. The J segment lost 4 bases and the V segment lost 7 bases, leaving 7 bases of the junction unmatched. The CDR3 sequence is CASILAGGYEQYF. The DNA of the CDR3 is TGTGCCAGCATCTTGGCCGGGGGGTACGAGCAGTACTTC.

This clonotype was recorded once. The chain's CDR3 is CASSYDRGDDGYTF. In DNA, the CDR3 is TGTGCCAGCAGTTACGACAGGGGCGACGATGGCTACACCTTC. The chain links TRBV6-5 to TRBJ1-2; 8 nucleotides match TRBD1. Germline CDR1 and CDR2: MNHEY and SVGAGI. J lost 6 bases, V lost 2 bases, and 5 bases had no gene match. The CDR3 is 14 amino acids.

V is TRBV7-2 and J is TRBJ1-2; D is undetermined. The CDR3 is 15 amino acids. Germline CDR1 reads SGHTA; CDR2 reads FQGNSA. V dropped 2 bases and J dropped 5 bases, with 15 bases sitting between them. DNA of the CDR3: TGTGCCAGCAGCTTAACAAGGGCCACGAAGTATGGCTACACCTTC. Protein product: CASSLTRATKYGYTF.

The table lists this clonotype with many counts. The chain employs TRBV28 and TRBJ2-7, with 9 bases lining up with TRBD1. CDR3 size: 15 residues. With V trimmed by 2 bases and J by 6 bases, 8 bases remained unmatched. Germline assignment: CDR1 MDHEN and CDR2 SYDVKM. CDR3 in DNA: TGTGCCAGCAGTTTAGTCGGGACAGGGATGAGCGAGCAGTACTTC. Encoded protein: CASSLVGTGMSEQYF.

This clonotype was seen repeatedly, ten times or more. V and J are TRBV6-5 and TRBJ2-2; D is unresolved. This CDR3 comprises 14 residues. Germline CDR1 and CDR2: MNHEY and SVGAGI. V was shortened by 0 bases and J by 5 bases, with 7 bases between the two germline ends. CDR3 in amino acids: CASSYSLETGELFF. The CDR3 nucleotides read TGTGCCAGCAGTTACTCGTTGGAAACCGGGGAGCTGTTTTTT.

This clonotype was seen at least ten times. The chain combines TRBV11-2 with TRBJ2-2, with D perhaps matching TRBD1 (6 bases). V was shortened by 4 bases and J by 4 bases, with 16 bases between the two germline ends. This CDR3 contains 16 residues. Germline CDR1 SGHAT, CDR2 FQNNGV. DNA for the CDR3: TGTGCCAGCAGCTCCGGGACACTCAAACTCACCGGGGAGCTGTTTTTT. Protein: CASSSGTLKLTGELFF.

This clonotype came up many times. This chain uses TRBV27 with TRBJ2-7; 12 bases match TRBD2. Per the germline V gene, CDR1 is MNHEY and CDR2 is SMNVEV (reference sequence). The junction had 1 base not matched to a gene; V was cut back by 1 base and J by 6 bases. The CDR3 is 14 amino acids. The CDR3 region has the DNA TGTGCCAGCAGTTTATTACTAGCGGGAGGCGAGCAGTACTTC. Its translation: CASSLLLAGGEQYF.

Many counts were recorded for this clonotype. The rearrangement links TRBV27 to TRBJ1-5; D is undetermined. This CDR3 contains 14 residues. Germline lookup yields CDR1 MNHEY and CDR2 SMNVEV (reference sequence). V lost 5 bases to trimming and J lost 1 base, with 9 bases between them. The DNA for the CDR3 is TGTGCCAGCAGTCCCCTATGGAGCAATCAGCCCCAGCATTTT. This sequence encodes CASSPLWSNQPQHF.

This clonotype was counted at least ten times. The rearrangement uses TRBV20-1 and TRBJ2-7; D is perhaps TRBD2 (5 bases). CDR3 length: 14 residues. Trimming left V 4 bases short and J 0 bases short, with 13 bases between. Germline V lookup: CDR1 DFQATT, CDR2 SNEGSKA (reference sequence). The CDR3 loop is CSATPSGASYEQYF. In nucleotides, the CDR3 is TGCAGTGCTACCCCGAGCGGAGCCTCCTACGAGCAGTACTTC.

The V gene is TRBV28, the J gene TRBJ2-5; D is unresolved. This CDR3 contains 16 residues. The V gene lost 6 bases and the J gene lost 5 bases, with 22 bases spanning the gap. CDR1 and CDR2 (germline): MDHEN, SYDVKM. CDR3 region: CASSPGWGLSGETQYF. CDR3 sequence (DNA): TGTGCCAGCAGCCCAGGCTGGGGTCTAAGTGGGGAGACCCAGTACTTC.

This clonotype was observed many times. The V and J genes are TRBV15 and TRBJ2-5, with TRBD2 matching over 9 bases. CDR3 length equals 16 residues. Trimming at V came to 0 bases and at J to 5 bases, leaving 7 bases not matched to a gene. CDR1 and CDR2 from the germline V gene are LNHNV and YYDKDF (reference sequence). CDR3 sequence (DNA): TGTGCCACCAGCAGAGAGTTAGCGGGAGTGTCCGAGACCCAGTACTTC. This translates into CATSRELAGVSETQYF.

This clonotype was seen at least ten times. Here the CDR3 DNA reads TGTGCCAGCAGTGTGGGGACAGGGGCGGATTCACCCCTCCACTTT. This translates into CASSVGTGADSPLHF. V usage is TRBV6-4 and J usage is TRBJ1-6; 10 bases are a match to TRBD1. V gave up 4 bases and J gave up 8 bases; unmatched junction bases: 5. This CDR3 comprises 15 residues. CDR1 is MRHNA and CDR2 is SNTAGT in the germline V gene.

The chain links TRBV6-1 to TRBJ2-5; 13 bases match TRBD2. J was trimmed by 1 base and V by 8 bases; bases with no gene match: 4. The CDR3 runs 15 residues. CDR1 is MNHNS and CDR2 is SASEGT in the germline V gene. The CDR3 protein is CASPGLAGTQETQYF. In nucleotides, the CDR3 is TGTGCCAGCCCGGGACTAGCGGGGACCCAAGAGACCCAGTACTTC.

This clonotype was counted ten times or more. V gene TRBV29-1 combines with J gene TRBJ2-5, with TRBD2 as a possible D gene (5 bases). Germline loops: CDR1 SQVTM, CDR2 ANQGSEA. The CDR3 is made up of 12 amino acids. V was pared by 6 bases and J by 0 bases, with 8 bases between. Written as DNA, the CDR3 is TGCAGCGTAAGGCGGGACCAAGAGACCCAGTACTTC. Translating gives CSVRRDQETQYF.

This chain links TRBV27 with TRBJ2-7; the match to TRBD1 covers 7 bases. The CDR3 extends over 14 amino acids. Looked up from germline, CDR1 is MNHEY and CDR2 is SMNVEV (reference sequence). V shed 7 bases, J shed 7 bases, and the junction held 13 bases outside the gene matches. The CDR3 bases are TGTGCCAGCACCCCAGCGGTAGGGGGCGGAGAGCAGTACTTC. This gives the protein CASTPAVGGGEQYF.

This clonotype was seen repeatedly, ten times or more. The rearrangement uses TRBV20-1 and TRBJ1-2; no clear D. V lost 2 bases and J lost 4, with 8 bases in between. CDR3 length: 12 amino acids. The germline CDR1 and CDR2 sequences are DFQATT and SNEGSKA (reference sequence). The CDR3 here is CSARSIGYGYTF. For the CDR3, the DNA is TGCAGTGCTAGATCTATCGGCTATGGCTACACCTTC.

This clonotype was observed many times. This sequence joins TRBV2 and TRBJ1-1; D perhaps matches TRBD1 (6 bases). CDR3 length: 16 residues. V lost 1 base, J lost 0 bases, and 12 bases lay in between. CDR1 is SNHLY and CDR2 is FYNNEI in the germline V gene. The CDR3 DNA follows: TGTGCCAGCAGTGAAGGTGGGGGGGCGGTGAACACTGAAGCTTTCTTT. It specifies CASSEGGGAVNTEAFF.

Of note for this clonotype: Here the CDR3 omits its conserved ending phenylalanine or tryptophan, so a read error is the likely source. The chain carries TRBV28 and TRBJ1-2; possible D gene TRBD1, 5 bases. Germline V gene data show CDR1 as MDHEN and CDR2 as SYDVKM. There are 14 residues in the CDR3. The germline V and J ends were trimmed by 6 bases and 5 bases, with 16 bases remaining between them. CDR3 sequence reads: CASSQGRGEYGYTI. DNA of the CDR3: TGTGCCAGCAGCCAGGGTCGGGGAGAGTATGGCTACACCATC.

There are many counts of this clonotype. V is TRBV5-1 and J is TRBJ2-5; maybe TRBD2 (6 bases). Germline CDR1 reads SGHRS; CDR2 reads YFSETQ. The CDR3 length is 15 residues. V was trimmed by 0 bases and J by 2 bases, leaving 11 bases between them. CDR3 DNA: TGCGCCAGCAGCTTGGATGGAGGGGAACAAGAGACCCAGTACTTC. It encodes CASSLDGGEQETQYF.

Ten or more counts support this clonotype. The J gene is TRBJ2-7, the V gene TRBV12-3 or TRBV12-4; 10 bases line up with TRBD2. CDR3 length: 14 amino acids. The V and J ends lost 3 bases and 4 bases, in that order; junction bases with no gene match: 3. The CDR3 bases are TGTGCCAGCAGTTTCAGCGGGAGGGGGTACGAGCAGTACTTC. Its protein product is CASSFSGRGYEQYF.

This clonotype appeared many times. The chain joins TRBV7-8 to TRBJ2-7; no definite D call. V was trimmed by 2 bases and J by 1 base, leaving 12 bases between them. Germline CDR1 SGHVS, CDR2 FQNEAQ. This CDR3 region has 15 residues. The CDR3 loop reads CASSLPAVPSYEQYF. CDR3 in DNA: TGTGCCAGCAGCTTACCGGCGGTCCCGTCCTACGAGCAGTACTTC.